The 29 T cell receptor beta chains given below trace back to one sample, sequenced in a study of T-cell reconstitution after alpha-beta-depleted transplantation in children. Their antigens are not known. Study results and caveats: At one year after transplant, newly produced T cells mostly accounted for T-cell counts and diversity.

It was with unique molecular identifiers that the TCRbeta library was prepared. TCRdb passed the PCR reads through MiXCR, listing each CDR3 protein once. The sample lists some 300,000 distinct CDR3 sequences; approximately 7.3% were seen once. The sequenced sample was peripheral blood, obtained 360 days after TCRalphabeta/CD19-depleted stem cell transplant. Receptors originate from a female patient aged 2-9 years who had a stem cell transplant for Fanconi anemia, so the T cells may come from the graft donor.

This clonotype was observed many times. The chain carries TRBV20-1 and TRBJ2-7; the D is unclear. The CDR3 runs 12 residues. V was trimmed by 3 bases and J by 2 bases, leaving 8 bases between them. In germline, CDR1 is DFQATT, CDR2 SNEGSKA (reference sequence). The CDR3 bases are TGCAGTGCTAGGGATGGCCCCTACGAGCAGTACTTC. Its translation is CSARDGPYEQYF.

This clonotype was seen repeatedly, ten times or more. The chain is built from TRBV9 and TRBJ2-1; TRBD2 matches at 9 bases. J lost 4 bases, V lost 2 bases, and 7 bases had no gene match. The CDR3 length is 16 residues. Germline V gene data show CDR1 as SGDLS and CDR2 as YYNGEE. CDR3 DNA sequence: TGTGCCAGCAGCGTTCTAGCGGGATACAATTACAATGAGCAGTTCTTC. As protein: CASSVLAGYNYNEQFF.

This clonotype was seen at least ten times. The J gene is TRBJ1-1, the V gene TRBV15; D possibly corresponds to TRBD1 (6 bases). CDR3 length equals 14 residues. Germline V gives CDR1 LNHNV, CDR2 YYDKDF (reference sequence). The V and J ends lost 1 base and 4 bases respectively, with 10 bases between them. The CDR3 spells CATSRGHRVTEAFF. Here the CDR3 DNA reads TGTGCCACCAGCAGAGGTCACAGGGTCACTGAAGCTTTCTTT.

This clonotype was counted many times. This chain uses TRBV5-1 with TRBJ1-1; 7 bases map to TRBD1. Germline loops: CDR1 SGHRS, CDR2 YFSETQ. V dropped 4 bases and J dropped 5; count of bases not matched to a gene: 8. This CDR3 has 14 amino acids. CDR3 region: CASSPITGETEAFF. The DNA for the CDR3 is TGCGCCAGCAGCCCGATCACAGGGGAGACTGAAGCTTTCTTT.

This clonotype has ten or more counts. V gene TRBV12-3 or TRBV12-4 combines with J gene TRBJ2-3; the match to TRBD1 covers 8 bases. The CDR3 extends over 16 amino acids. V trimming: 5 bases; J trimming: 9 bases; junction bases outside the gene matches: 16. The chain's CDR3 is CASSHNPGQALETQYF. CDR3 coding DNA: TGTGCCAGCAGTCATAACCCGGGACAGGCCTTAGAAACGCAGTATTTT.

This clonotype was recorded at least ten times. This chain connects TRBV12-5 to TRBJ2-7, with D hard to call. The length of the CDR3 is 8 residues. Germline values: CDR1 LGHNT, CDR2 FRNRAP. The germline V and J ends were trimmed by 8 bases and 6 bases, with 2 bases remaining between them. CDR3 DNA sequence: TGTGCTAGTTCCGAGCAGTACTTC. It yields the protein CASSEQYF. The full variable domain, in which reference TRBV12-5 and TRBJ2-7 provide the parts outside the CDR3, is DARVTQTPRHKVTEMGQEVTMRCQPILGHNTVFWYRQTMMQGLELLAYFRNRAPLDDSGMPKDRFSAEMPDATLATLKIQPSEPRDSAVYFCASSEQYFGPGTRLTVT.

This clonotype has a handful of counts. The CDR3 coding sequence is TGTGCCAGCAGGAGGGGCGCGATGACTGAAGCTTTCTTT. As protein: CASRRGAMTEAFF. J is TRBJ1-1 and V is TRBV11-1, with D perhaps matching TRBD1 (5 bases). The V gene lost 6 bases and the J gene lost 5 bases, with 13 bases spanning the gap. The CDR3 runs 13 residues. CDR1 and CDR2 from the germline V gene are SGHAT and FQDESV (reference sequence).

This clonotype came up many times. J is TRBJ2-3 and V is TRBV28; the D is unclear. CDR1 MDHEN and CDR2 SYDVKM come from the germline V gene. This CDR3 has 12 amino acids. V was cut by 6 bases and J by 3 bases, with 7 bases left in between. CDR3: CASSILTDTQYF. The CDR3 DNA follows: TGTGCCAGCAGCATCTTAACAGATACGCAGTATTTT.

This clonotype was counted a few times. The chain carries TRBV30 and TRBJ2-2; the match to TRBD1 covers 8 bases. Trimming cost V 5 bases and J 7 bases; bases outside gene matches: 12. The CDR3 contains 15 residues. Germline-derived CDR1 and CDR2 are GTSNPN and SVGIG (reference sequence). The CDR3, as DNA: TGTGCCTGGGAGGACCCAGGGGGCCGGAACGGGGAGCTGTTTTTT. This gives the protein CAWEDPGGRNGELFF.

J is TRBJ1-2 and V is TRBV20-1, with a weak D call TRBD1 (6 bases). Trimming shortened V by 2 bases and J by 4 bases, and 14 bases separated the two germline ends. The CDR3 is made up of 14 amino acids. Germline CDR1 and CDR2: DFQATT and SNEGSKA (reference sequence). The CDR3 nucleotides are TGCAGTGCTAGACTCCCCGACAGGCTCTATGGCTACACCTTC. Protein product: CSARLPDRLYGYTF.

This clonotype has a handful of counts. The J gene is TRBJ2-2, the V gene TRBV20-1; 8 bases agree with TRBD2. CDR1 and CDR2 (germline): DFQATT, SNEGSKA (reference sequence). The V and J ends lost 0 bases and 0 bases, in that order; junction bases with no gene match: 6. The CDR3 runs to 17 residues. Written as DNA, the CDR3 is TGCAGTGCTAGAGATCGGCTAGCGGGTACGAACACCGGGGAGCTGTTTTTT. Translated: CSARDRLAGTNTGELFF.

The genes are TRBV7-3 and TRBJ2-2, with D tentatively TRBD1 (6 bases). The CDR3 runs to 14 residues. Trimming removed 5 bases from V and 6 bases from J, with 13 bases in between. In germline, CDR1 is SGHTA, CDR2 FQGTGA. CDR3 sequence reads: CASSLQQGSGELFF. The DNA for the CDR3 is TGTGCCAGCAGCCTACAACAGGGTTCCGGGGAGCTGTTTTTT.

This clonotype has a handful of counts. The chain is built from TRBV7-6 and TRBJ1-4; 9 bases are a match to TRBD1. The CDR3 contains 14 residues. Trimming cost V 5 bases and J 8 bases; bases outside gene matches: 6. Germline CDR1 is SGHVS and CDR2 is FNYEAQ. CDR3 in DNA: TGTGCCAGCAGCCTGACAGGGGGATCAGAAAAACTGTTTTTT. Encoded protein: CASSLTGGSEKLFF.

This clonotype was picked up a small number of times. The chain links TRBV20-1 to TRBJ2-2; maybe TRBD2 (5 bases). The CDR3 has 13 residues. CDR1 is DFQATT, CDR2 SNEGSKA, per germline (reference sequence). Trimming removed 5 bases at V and 3 bases at J, with 10 bases between. The CDR3 is CSAVLDYTGELFF. The CDR3 DNA is TGCAGTGCTGTACTAGACTACACCGGGGAGCTGTTTTTT.

Ten or more counts support this clonotype. The J gene is TRBJ1-4, the V gene TRBV6-2 or TRBV6-3; the match to TRBD1 covers 7 bases. CDR3 length: 20 amino acids. V was clipped by 5 bases and J by 0 bases; unmatched bases: 18. Germline V CDR1 and CDR2: MNHEY, SVGEGT. The CDR3 bases are TGTGCCAGCAGTCCCACACTCGGGACAGAACTCATTACAACTAATGAAAAACTGTTTTTT. Its translation is CASSPTLGTELITTNEKLFF.

This clonotype was seen a handful of times. The CDR3 protein is CASSRRDRDPEQYF. DNA of the CDR3: TGTGCCAGCAGCCGACGGGACAGGGACCCCGAGCAGTACTTC. This sequence joins TRBV9 and TRBJ2-7; 9 bases are a match to TRBD1. Germline V CDR1 and CDR2: SGDLS, YYNGEE. V was clipped by 4 bases and J by 6 bases; unmatched bases: 8. This CDR3 spans 14 amino acids.

This clonotype was seen many times. V usage is TRBV7-8 and J usage is TRBJ1-1; a possible D gene is TRBD1 (6 bases). V was trimmed by 0 bases and J by 8 bases, leaving 22 bases between them. The CDR3 length is 17 residues. The V gene's germline CDR1 is SGHVS and CDR2 FQNEAQ. DNA of the CDR3: TGTGCCAGCAGCTTAGCGCTAAAGAGTTACGGGGGACAAGAAGCTTTCTTT. This translates into CASSLALKSYGGQEAFF.

This clonotype was picked up a small number of times. V usage is TRBV28 and J usage is TRBJ2-3, with 10 positions matching TRBD2. The V segment lost 9 bases and the J segment 3 bases; nucleotides outside the gene matches: 15. The CDR3 totals 17 residues. CDR1 and CDR2 (germline): MDHEN, SYDVKM. The CDR3 here is CARTELAGEGVTDTQYF. The DNA for the CDR3 is TGTGCCAGGACCGAGCTAGCGGGAGAGGGGGTAACAGATACGCAGTATTTT.

This clonotype was seen at least ten times. This chain joins TRBV7-2 and TRBJ2-3; D remains unclear. The CDR3 has 15 amino acids. Trimming cost V 2 bases and J 2 bases, with 11 bases left between them. The germline V gene encodes CDR1 SGHTA and CDR2 FQGNSA. The CDR3 spells CASSLSRAYTDTQYF. The CDR3 bases are TGTGCCAGCAGCTTAAGTAGGGCTTACACAGATACGCAGTATTTT.

This clonotype was seen a few times. The chain carries TRBV9 and TRBJ2-1; 10 bases agree with TRBD2. The ends lost 0 bases at V and 7 bases at J; junction bases unmatched: 7. The germline gives CDR1 SGDLS, CDR2 YYNGEE. There are 16 residues in the CDR3. Here the CDR3 reads CASSVGSGGARNEQFF. CDR3 nucleotides: TGTGCCAGCAGCGTAGGGAGCGGGGGGGCTCGGAATGAGCAGTTCTTC.

This clonotype appeared many times. The V gene is TRBV7-2, the J gene TRBJ1-5; unclear D gene. This CDR3 has 15 amino acids. Trimming removed 1 base at V and 5 bases at J, with 12 bases between. Germline V gene lookup returns CDR1 SGHTA and CDR2 FQGNSA. CDR3 sequence reads: CASSLGPAEYQPQHF. CDR3 DNA sequence: TGTGCCAGCAGCTTAGGCCCGGCGGAGTATCAGCCCCAGCATTTT.

The rearrangement joins TRBV4-1 to TRBJ2-5; 13 nucleotides align to TRBD2. The V gene end was trimmed by 1 base and the J gene end by 6 bases; junction bases not matched to a gene: 5. Germline CDR1 MGHRA, CDR2 YSYEKL. The length of the CDR3 is 16 residues. CDR3 coding DNA: TGCGCCAGCAGCCAAGTGGGACTAGCGGGGACAAAGACCCAGTACTTC. It is translated as CASSQVGLAGTKTQYF.

The table lists this clonotype with many counts. The chain uses TRBV5-1 and TRBJ2-2, with D hard to call. Germline V CDR1 and CDR2: SGHRS, YFSETQ. There are 13 residues in the CDR3. Trimming shortened V by 3 bases and J by 7 bases, and 10 bases separated the two germline ends. CDR3 coding DNA: TGCGCCAGCAGCTACGACAAGGGCGGGGAGCTGTTTTTT. This encodes CASSYDKGGELFF. Using reference TRBV5-1 and TRBJ2-2 for the parts outside the CDR3, the full variable domain is KAGVTQTPRYLIKTRGQQVTLSCSPISGHRSVSWYQQTPGQGLQFLFEYFSETQRNKGNFPGRFSGRQFSNSRSEMNVSTLELGDSALYLCASSYDKGGELFFGEGSRLTVL.

With regard to this clonotype: With a much larger clone just one base away, this may be a read error. The chain uses TRBV2 and TRBJ2-2; D gene ambiguous. The CDR3 length is 12 residues. Germline V CDR1 and CDR2: SNHLY, FYNNEI. The CDR3 DNA sequence: TGTGCCAGCTGTGAATATGTCGGGGAGCTGTTTTTT. Protein sequence: CASCEYVGELFF.

At least ten counts were recorded for this clonotype. The V call is TRBV7-8, the J call TRBJ2-1, with unresolved D. This CDR3 has 14 amino acids. Germline V CDR1 and CDR2: SGHVS, FQNEAQ. With 0 bases removed from V and 6 bases from J, the gap between germline ends came to 9 bases. CDR3 nucleotide sequence: TGTGCCAGCAGCTTAGCGCGTCAGACCAATGAGCAGTTCTTC. Amino acid sequence: CASSLARQTNEQFF.

This clonotype was observed at least ten times. This chain links TRBV20-1 with TRBJ2-3, with 7 nucleotides matching TRBD2. CDR1 DFQATT and CDR2 SNEGSKA come from the germline V gene (reference sequence). After removal of 6 bases from V and 1 base from J, the junction contained 4 bases not matched to a gene. The CDR3 has 13 amino acids. The CDR3 spells CSAPSGGTDTQYF. CDR3 in DNA: TGCAGTGCCCCGAGCGGGGGCACAGATACGCAGTATTTT.

J is TRBJ2-1 and V is TRBV6-1, with 8 bases aligning to TRBD2. The V gene end was trimmed by 7 bases and the J gene end by 5 bases; junction bases not matched to a gene: 10. Germline CDR1 reads MNHNS; CDR2 reads SASEGT. The CDR3 is made up of 15 amino acids. CDR3 in amino acids: CASNPGTRGDNEQFF. CDR3 DNA sequence: TGTGCCAGCAACCCCGGGACTAGGGGCGACAATGAGCAGTTCTTC.

The chain links TRBV20-1 to TRBJ2-3; 7 nucleotides match TRBD1. CDR3 length: 14 residues. Germline V lookup: CDR1 DFQATT, CDR2 SNEGSKA (reference sequence). V lost 5 bases to trimming and J lost 1 base; unmatched junction nucleotides: 6. The CDR3 region has the DNA TGCAGTGCTCGTGGACAGGATGGCACAGATACGCAGTATTTT. Translated: CSARGQDGTDTQYF.

The chain is built from TRBV5-1 and TRBJ1-5, with TRBD1 matching 7 bases. The ends lost 4 bases at V and 0 bases at J; junction bases unmatched: 13. The CDR3 totals 18 residues. The germline V gene has CDR1 SGHRS and CDR2 YFSETQ. CDR3 sequence (DNA): TGCGCCAGCAGCGGGTTCACAGGGGCTGATCATAGCAATCAGCCCCAGCATTTT. This translates into CASSGFTGADHSNQPQHF.